Sequencing of this TCR beta chain was carried out in a study of cytomegalovirus exposure and HLA in healthy donors. Study-wide findings and caveats: Further analysis, carried out later, found HLA-associated TCR beta chains more clonally expanded than equally common other chains.

The CDR3 contains 16 residues. V lost 5 bases, J lost 8 bases, and 12 bases stayed unmatched. CDR1 is SGHRS, CDR2 YFSETQ, per germline. With 60 Vbeta and 13 Jbeta primers, the PCR was carried out. Measured with immunoSEQ multiplex PCR; TCRdb has only the in-frame clones, and not every one. The sample lists 55,000 to 80,000 clones; roughly 78% were seen once. Of note for this clone: As yet, its antigen is unknown.

The rearrangement uses TRBV5-1 and TRBJ2-1; 11 nucleotides line up with TRBD2. Sequenced material: PBMCs. The clonotype originates from a man aged 40-49 years in good health and CMV-seronegative. CDR3 DNA: TGCGCCAGCAGATTTCTCATAGCGGGAGGGGCGGATGAGCAGTTCTTC. As protein: CASRFLIAGGADEQFF.